This passage covers 18 T cell receptor beta chains from one sample sequenced in a study of T cells in Graves' hyperthyroidism and ophthalmopathy. The investigators amplified TCR beta CDR3 regions from RNA transcripts. Researchers ran a first-round RT-PCR on the TCR CDR3 using the HTBI primer set. TCRdb ran MiXCR on the multiplex PCR reads and lists one entry per CDR3 protein. The data contain hundreds of thousands of distinct CDR3 sequences, about 45% of them singletons. Sequencing was done on a sample of peripheral blood or thyroid tissue (not recorded which). Receptors originate from a woman in her late teens or twenties with Graves' hyperthyroidism.

For this clonotype: An end of the junction differs from the germline gene, which may be a read error. In DNA, the CDR3 is TGCGCCAGCAGCCATCGAGCGGGGACGGCTGAGACCCAGTACTTC. Translating it yields CASSHRAGTAETQYF. V gene TRBV7-3 combines with J gene TRBJ2-5; 7 nucleotides line up with TRBD2. Germline CDR1 SGHTA, CDR2 FQGTGA. The CDR3 consists of 15 residues.

This clonotype has more than one count but fewer than ten. The chain recombines TRBV20-1 with TRBJ2-7; 9 bases fit TRBD2. Germline V gives CDR1 DFQATT, CDR2 SNEGSKA (reference sequence). The CDR3 sequence is 14 residues long. After removal of 1 base from V and 5 bases from J, the junction contained 6 bases not matched to a gene. This CDR3 is CSARGGSGRNEQYF. The CDR3 DNA sequence: TGCAGTGCTAGAGGCGGTAGCGGGAGAAACGAGCAGTACTTC.

This clonotype is a singleton in its sample. The chain combines TRBV24-1 with TRBJ2-5; 7 nucleotides match TRBD2. The CDR3 extends over 15 amino acids. The germline gives CDR1 KGHDR, CDR2 SFDVKD. After removal of 0 bases from V and 11 bases from J, the junction contained 11 bases not matched to a gene. CDR3 nucleotides: TGTGCCACCAGTGATTTGAGCGGGAAGACAGATACGCAGTACTTC. Translating it yields CATSDLSGKTDTQYF.

This clonotype came up once. One end of the junction fails to match germline, which may point to a read error. The chain carries TRBV9 and TRBJ1-1; perhaps TRBD1 as D (5 bases). The germline CDR1 and CDR2 sequences are SGDLS and YYNGEE. The CDR3 contains 17 residues. The CDR3 reads CASSVGRAQGSGTEASF. The CDR3 DNA reads TGTGCCAGCAGCGTAGGTAGGGCGCAGGGAAGCGGAACTGAAGCTTCCTTT.

The table lists this clonotype with a few counts. The V call is TRBV7-8, the J call TRBJ2-7; D unclear. Trimming took 2 bases from V and 7 from J, leaving 9 bases between them. The CDR3 is 12 residues long. Per the germline V gene, CDR1 is SGHVS and CDR2 is FQNEAQ. The CDR3 protein is CASSLQEREQYF. Here the CDR3 DNA reads TGTGCCAGCAGCTTACAAGAGAGGGAGCAGTACTTC.

This chain links TRBV11-2 with TRBJ1-2; D is perhaps TRBD1 (6 bases). Per the germline V gene, CDR1 is SGHAT and CDR2 is FQNNGV. The CDR3 runs 10 residues. CDR3: CLDSGYGYTF. CDR3 coding DNA: TGTTTGGACAGCGGCTATGGCTACACCTTC.

V is TRBV19 and J is TRBJ2-2, with TRBD2 identical over 8 bases. CDR1 and CDR2 from the germline V gene are LNHDA and SQIVND (reference sequence). The J segment lost 6 bases and the V segment lost 2 bases, leaving 5 bases of the junction unmatched. The CDR3 covers 15 residues. The CDR3 DNA reads as TGTGCCAGTAGTATACAGCGGGAGATCCCCGGGGAGCTGTTTTTT. Encoded protein: CASSIQREIPGELFF.

The chain is built from TRBV20-1 and TRBJ2-5; 7 bases agree with TRBD1. Germline trimming cut 6 bases from V and 9 bases from J; bases unmatched to any gene: 13. The germline gives CDR1 DFQATT, CDR2 SNEGSKA (reference sequence). This CDR3 has 13 residues. The CDR3 DNA follows: TGCAGTGCAACGGACAGGATTGAGCAGCCCCAGTACTTC. Its protein is CSATDRIEQPQYF.

V usage is TRBV2 and J usage is TRBJ1-1; D call uncertain. This CDR3 spans 14 amino acids. Per the germline V gene, CDR1 is SNHLY and CDR2 is FYNNEI. Trimming stripped 2 bases from V and 5 bases from J, with 12 bases between. The CDR3 DNA sequence: TGTGCCAGCAGTGAAACCGGCCCGGGTACTGAAGCTTTCTTT. Translated, it gives CASSETGPGTEAFF.

The chain is built from TRBV25-1 and TRBJ1-4, with no clear D. This CDR3 region has 14 residues. Deletions cut 6 bases from V and 4 bases from J, with 12 bases between. Per the germline V gene, CDR1 is MGHDK and CDR2 is SYGVNS. DNA for the CDR3: TGTGCCAGCAGGGAGACGGAGATTAATGAAAAACTGTTTTTT. It yields the protein CASRETEINEKLFF.

A word on this clonotype: An end of the junction differs from the germline gene, which may be a read error. The chain is built from TRBV29-1 and TRBJ2-2, with TRBD2 as a possible D gene (5 bases). The CDR3 runs 12 residues. Germline V gene sequence: CDR1 SQVTM, CDR2 ANQGSEA. CDR3 sequence reads: CSVVGHTGKLFF. CDR3 DNA: TGCAGCGTTGTTGGGCACACCGGGAAGCTGTTTTTT.

In its sample, this clonotype was seen many times. The chain joins TRBV10-2 to TRBJ2-7, with D possibly called TRBD1 or TRBD2 (6 bases each). This CDR3 is 13 amino acids long. The V end lost 6 bases, the J end lost 6 bases, and 15 bases lay between the germline ends. Germline CDR1 reads WSHSY; CDR2 reads SAAADI. The CDR3 bases are TGCGCCAGCAGGCCGGGGGCTATCGGCGAGCAGTACTTC. Its translation is CASRPGAIGEQYF.

The chain recombines TRBV14 with TRBJ1-5, with a tentative D call TRBD1 (6 bases). In germline, CDR1 is SGHDN, CDR2 FVKESK. Trimming left V 1 base short and J 6 bases short, with 10 bases between. This CDR3 spans 14 amino acids. The CDR3 DNA reads as TGTGCCAGCAGCCAAGCAGGGGCCGGTCAGCCCCAGCATTTT. Its translation: CASSQAGAGQPQHF.

A few counts support this clonotype. CDR3 nucleotides: TGCAGTGCTCTGACAGGAGCCTATGGCTACACCTTC. This sequence encodes CSALTGAYGYTF. This chain joins TRBV20-1 and TRBJ1-2; D is possibly TRBD1 (6 bases). The V gene's germline CDR1 is DFQATT and CDR2 SNEGSKA (reference sequence). Trimming stripped 5 bases from V and 4 bases from J, with 11 bases between. CDR3 length equals 12 residues.

This clonotype was observed a handful of times. The chain carries TRBV24-1 and TRBJ2-5; D is uncertain. V was trimmed by 2 bases and J by 3 bases, leaving 3 bases between them. CDR1 is KGHDR and CDR2 is SFDVKD in the germline V gene. This CDR3 spans 12 amino acids. The CDR3 loop is CATSDWEETQYF. DNA for the CDR3: TGTGCCACCAGTGATTGGGAAGAGACCCAGTACTTC.

This clonotype was seen only a few times. This rearrangement joins TRBV19 to TRBJ2-2, with D unresolved. The CDR3 runs 15 residues. Germline CDR1 is LNHDA and CDR2 is SQIVND (reference sequence). Trimming stripped 2 bases from V and 1 base from J, with 8 bases between. CDR3: CASSILARNTGELFF. The CDR3 DNA sequence: TGTGCCAGTAGTATATTGGCGAGGAACACCGGGGAGCTGTTTTTT.

The chain employs TRBV15 and TRBJ1-4; 8 bases are a match to TRBD1. The V segment lost 5 bases and the J segment 9 bases; nucleotides outside the gene matches: 5. Germline lookup yields CDR1 LNHNV and CDR2 YYDKDF (reference sequence). The CDR3 is made up of 13 amino acids. CDR3 region: CATSSRDRQKLFF. In DNA, the CDR3 is TGTGCCACCAGCTCTCGGGACAGGCAAAAACTGTTTTTT.

The chain employs TRBV24-1 and TRBJ2-6; 8 nucleotides agree with TRBD2. CDR1 and CDR2 (germline): KGHDR, SFDVKD. The CDR3 covers 21 residues. Trimming at V came to 2 bases and at J to 4 bases, leaving 18 bases not matched to a gene. This CDR3 is CATSDSTGLEREISGANVLTF. In DNA, the CDR3 is TGTGCCACCAGTGATTCTACAGGGCTAGAGCGGGAGATATCCGGGGCCAACGTCCTGACTTTC.